The next 20 T cell receptor beta chains were all read from a single sample in a study of shared clonotypes between healthy human individuals. Clones were read by immunoSEQ multiplex PCR, and TCRdb kept only the in-frame ones, dropping some. The data show some 980,000 clones, 70% to 85% seen once. Sequenced: memory CD4+ T cells sorted from blood. Subset given: CD45RA-negative fraction. Every receptor here comes from a man aged 18 to 30 in good health.

The V gene is TRBV2, the J gene TRBJ2-2; D is undetermined. V lost 4 bases and J lost 1, with 10 bases in between. Germline values: CDR1 SNHLY, CDR2 FYNNEI. The CDR3 has 15 residues. The CDR3 here is CASSVVPENTGELFF. The CDR3 DNA reads TGTGCCAGCAGTGTCGTCCCGGAGAACACCGGGGAGCTGTTTTTT.

This clone was detected only once. The chain couples TRBV9 to TRBJ1-2; no reliable D call. V lost 0 bases and J lost 7, with 16 bases in between. Germline lookup yields CDR1 SGDLS and CDR2 YYNGEE. The CDR3 is made up of 15 amino acids. CDR3 DNA sequence: TGTGCCAGCAGCGTAGAAGGCAGCCGATTTGGTGGCTACACCTTC. Its protein product is CASSVEGSRFGGYTF.

The chain combines TRBV11-3 with TRBJ1-5, with no clear D. Trimming took 8 bases from V and 1 from J, leaving 18 bases between them. Germline V gives CDR1 SGHNT, CDR2 YENEEA. This CDR3 comprises 16 residues. The CDR3 region is CASGRAGGRSNQPQHF. DNA of the CDR3: TGTGCCAGCGGCCGGGCCGGAGGTCGGAGCAATCAGCCCCAGCATTTT.

The chain recombines TRBV9 with TRBJ2-3; D is undetermined. Germline assignment: CDR1 SGDLS and CDR2 YYNGEE. CDR3 length: 16 residues. V was trimmed by 0 bases and J by 3 bases, leaving 14 bases between them. Written as DNA, the CDR3 is TGTGCCAGCAGCGTAGGGGCCTTAGGTCAGACAGATACGCAGTATTTT. Protein sequence: CASSVGALGQTDTQYF.

This rearrangement joins TRBV28 to TRBJ2-5; 9 nucleotides line up with TRBD2. The CDR3 has 17 residues. Germline V gene sequence: CDR1 MDHEN, CDR2 SYDVKM. V was clipped by 8 bases and J by 1 base; unmatched bases: 14. CDR3 DNA: TGTGCCAGCGGGTTGGGACTAGCAGGGGGGGTCCAAGAGACCCAGTACTTC. Residues: CASGLGLAGGVQETQYF.

Turning to this clone: Different DNA sequences within this sample yield the same CDR3. The chain employs TRBV5-1 and TRBJ1-1, with D possibly matching TRBD1 (6 bases). V shed 0 bases and J shed 2 bases, with 8 bases lying between them. The CDR3 is made up of 14 amino acids. The V gene's germline CDR1 is SGHRS and CDR2 YFSETQ. For the CDR3, the DNA is TGCGCCAGCAGCTTGGGACAGGCTAACACTGAAGCTTTCTTT. Amino acid sequence: CASSLGQANTEAFF.

The J gene is TRBJ1-5, the V gene TRBV27; no firm D call. The CDR3 totals 17 residues. Germline CDR1 reads MNHEY; CDR2 reads SMNVEV (reference sequence). V gave up 2 bases and J gave up 0 bases, with 14 bases separating them. CDR3 nucleotides: TGTGCCAGCAGTTTACAGAAAACCCAGAATAGCAATCAGCCCCAGCATTTT. It yields the protein CASSLQKTQNSNQPQHF.

The table lists this clone with many counts. The J gene is TRBJ2-7, the V gene TRBV5-1; 7 bases are shared with TRBD2. From germline, CDR1 is SGHRS and CDR2 YFSETQ. V trimming: 6 bases; J trimming: 0 bases; junction bases outside the gene matches: 15. This CDR3 has 17 amino acids. CDR3 sequence reads: CASKERGGPLVSYEQYF. The CDR3 nucleotides are TGCGCCAGCAAGGAGCGGGGTGGACCACTAGTCTCCTACGAGCAGTACTTC.

The chain joins TRBV5-1 to TRBJ2-5, with a tentative D call TRBD1 (5 bases). The CDR3 has 15 amino acids. V lost 6 bases and J 4 bases, leaving 19 bases between the germline ends. The germline gives CDR1 SGHRS, CDR2 YFSETQ. CDR3 nucleotide sequence: TGCGCCAGCAAAAAGATAGGGGCAGGGCTAGAGACCCAGTACTTC. This translates into CASKKIGAGLETQYF.

This sequence joins TRBV13 and TRBJ2-3; D is perhaps TRBD2 (5 bases). CDR1 is PRHDT, CDR2 FYEKMQ, per germline (reference sequence). Trimming shortened V by 5 bases and J by 0 bases, and 12 bases separated the two germline ends. The CDR3 totals 15 residues. The CDR3 DNA reads TGTGCCAGCAGCCCCAGACTAAGGAGCACAGATACGCAGTATTTT. It translates to CASSPRLRSTDTQYF.

The chain employs TRBV30 and TRBJ2-5; D is unresolved. V shed 3 bases and J shed 0 bases, with 5 bases lying between them. The CDR3 loop spans 12 amino acids. Germline CDR1 reads GTSNPN; CDR2 reads SVGIG (reference sequence). CDR3 loop: CAWSRYQETQYF. For the CDR3, the DNA is TGTGCCTGGAGCAGGTACCAAGAGACCCAGTACTTC.

The CDR3 protein is CASGGGILETQYF. In nucleotides, the CDR3 is TGTGCCAGTGGCGGGGGAATTCTGGAGACCCAGTACTTC. This chain joins TRBV6-5 and TRBJ2-5; 7 bases fit TRBD2. The CDR3 has 13 residues. The V segment lost 9 bases and the J segment 5 bases; nucleotides outside the gene matches: 9. Germline CDR1 and CDR2: MNHEY and SVGAGI.

Of note for this clone: Other DNA variants within this sample encode the same CDR3. The chain employs TRBV7-2 and TRBJ2-2; TRBD2 is a possible D gene (5 bases). This CDR3 spans 14 amino acids. Trimming left V 6 bases short and J 1 base short, with 9 bases between. In germline, CDR1 is SGHTA, CDR2 FQGNSA. The CDR3 DNA sequence: TGTGCCAGCAGTCGGGGTCGGAACACCGGGGAGCTGTTTTTT. Protein product: CASSRGRNTGELFF.

The chain combines TRBV2 with TRBJ2-7, with unresolved D. Germline V gene data show CDR1 as SNHLY and CDR2 as FYNNEI. The CDR3 extends over 15 amino acids. The V end lost 6 bases, the J end lost 4 bases, and 19 bases lay between the germline ends. The CDR3 sequence: CASREMVENPYEQYF. In DNA form, the CDR3 reads TGTGCCAGCAGAGAGATGGTCGAAAACCCTTACGAGCAGTACTTC.

The gene calls are TRBV19 and TRBJ2-3; TRBD1 matches 8 bases. CDR1 is LNHDA and CDR2 is SQIVND in the germline V gene (reference sequence). The CDR3 is 15 amino acids. The V segment lost 2 bases and the J segment 2 bases; nucleotides outside the gene matches: 3. The DNA for the CDR3 is TGTGCCAGTAGTATAACGGGACAGGACACAGATACGCAGTATTTT. The encoded protein is CASSITGQDTDTQYF.

V usage is TRBV30 and J usage is TRBJ2-1; 8 bases map to TRBD1. The CDR3 is 12 residues long. Per the germline V gene, CDR1 is GTSNPN and CDR2 is SVGIG (reference sequence). This CDR3 reads CANRQGRNEQFF. The CDR3 DNA is TGTGCAAACCGACAGGGGAGGAATGAGCAGTTCTTC.

The chain employs TRBV28 and TRBJ1-4; no definite D call. With 2 bases removed from V and 6 bases from J, the gap between germline ends came to 19 bases. Germline CDR1 MDHEN, CDR2 SYDVKM. The CDR3 spans 17 residues. CDR3 loop: CASSLNPGALGDEKLFF. The CDR3, as DNA: TGTGCCAGCAGTTTAAACCCCGGAGCGCTTGGGGATGAAAAACTGTTTTTT.

The J gene is TRBJ1-1, the V gene TRBV5-1, with a possible D match to TRBD1 (5 bases). The CDR3 consists of 16 residues. The germline V gene encodes CDR1 SGHRS and CDR2 YFSETQ. V gave up 4 bases and J gave up 1 base, with 17 bases separating them. CDR3 amino acids: CASSPISGRGNTEAFF. The CDR3 coding sequence is TGCGCCAGCAGCCCAATCTCAGGGAGGGGGAACACTGAAGCTTTCTTT.

The chain links TRBV29-1 to TRBJ1-5; D is perhaps TRBD1 (6 bases). Deletions cut 4 bases from V and 4 bases from J, with 14 bases between. Germline lookup yields CDR1 SQVTM and CDR2 ANQGSEA. The CDR3 runs to 14 residues. CDR3 bases: TGCAGCGTTGCCCGCGGGGGCGAGAATCAGCCCCAGCATTTT. Translation: CSVARGGENQPQHF.

The J gene is TRBJ2-7, the V gene TRBV28; TRBD2 matches 9 bases. Per germline, CDR1 MDHEN and CDR2 SYDVKM. This CDR3 has 14 residues. The V gene end was trimmed by 10 bases and the J gene end by 5 bases; junction bases not matched to a gene: 12. CDR3 region: CAMQPAGGRNEQYF. The CDR3 DNA is TGTGCCATGCAACCAGCGGGGGGTCGAAACGAGCAGTACTTC.